Shown below are 23 T cell receptor beta chains from a single sample sequenced in a study of cytomegalovirus exposure and HLA in healthy donors. PCR amplification relied on 60 Vbeta primers (plus 13 Jbeta primers). The method was immunoSEQ multiplex PCR; TCRdb's version includes in-frame clones alone and lacks a portion of them. The repertoire shows roughly 39,000 clones; the top ten hold approximately 1.5%. Sample: PBMCs. Source of these receptors: a man aged 30-40 years in good health and CMV-seronegative.

The chain uses TRBV5-1 and TRBJ2-3, with TRBD2 matching over 15 bases. The CDR3 is 17 amino acids. Germline CDR1 reads SGHRS; CDR2 reads YFSETQ. Losses at the gene ends were 4 bases for V and 2 bases for J; bases not matched to a gene: 5. DNA for the CDR3: TGCGCCAGCAGCCCGGGACTAGCGGGAGGATTCACAGATACGCAGTATTTT. Amino acid sequence: CASSPGLAGGFTDTQYF.

The chain carries TRBV19 and TRBJ2-5; 11 nucleotides agree with TRBD1. The CDR3 has 17 amino acids. Germline lookup yields CDR1 LNHDA and CDR2 SQIVND (reference sequence). The J segment lost 4 bases and the V segment lost 3 bases, leaving 10 bases of the junction unmatched. The CDR3 sequence: CASSIRDRGAWGETQYF. CDR3 bases: TGTGCCAGTAGTATCCGGGACAGGGGGGCTTGGGGAGAGACCCAGTACTTC.

The rearrangement uses TRBV5-1 and TRBJ1-6; TRBD1 matches 9 bases. V dropped 2 bases and J dropped 10; count of bases not matched to a gene: 10. This CDR3 has 16 amino acids. The V gene's germline CDR1 is SGHRS and CDR2 YFSETQ. The CDR3 DNA reads as TGCGCCAGCAGCTTCGAAGGTCCCGGGACAGGGTCACCCCTCCACTTT. Translating gives CASSFEGPGTGSPLHF.

The chain carries TRBV18 and TRBJ2-7, with D perhaps TRBD1 (5 bases). This CDR3 has 17 amino acids. The V end lost 0 bases, the J end lost 2 bases, and 17 bases lay between the germline ends. Germline V gene data show CDR1 as KGHSH and CDR2 as LQKENI. The CDR3: CASSPPPGAAETYEQYF. The CDR3, as DNA: TGTGCCAGCTCACCACCACCTGGGGCAGCAGAAACCTACGAGCAGTACTTC.

The chain couples TRBV19 to TRBJ1-2; TRBD1 agrees at 9 bases. J was trimmed by 6 bases and V by 4 bases; bases with no gene match: 3. Germline-derived CDR1 and CDR2 are LNHDA and SQIVND (reference sequence). The length of the CDR3 is 13 residues. The CDR3 DNA follows: TGTGCCAGTAGTAGGGACAGGGTCAATGGCTACACCTTC. It yields the protein CASSRDRVNGYTF.

The chain couples TRBV30 to TRBJ2-7, with TRBD1 matching 9 bases. The V gene's germline CDR1 is GTSNPN and CDR2 SVGIG (reference sequence). After removal of 5 bases from V and 0 bases from J, the junction contained 5 bases not matched to a gene. The length of the CDR3 is 14 residues. CDR3 sequence: CAWGDRGISYEQYF. The CDR3 region has the DNA TGTGCCTGGGGAGACAGGGGGATCTCCTACGAGCAGTACTTC. The full variable domain, rest sourced from reference TRBV30 and TRBJ2-7, is SQTIHQWPATLVQPVGSPLSLECTVEGTSNPNLYWYRQAAGRGLQLLFYSVGIGQISSEVPQNLSASRPQDRQFILSSKKLLLSDSGFYLCAWGDRGISYEQYFGPGTRLTVT.

This chain joins TRBV9 and TRBJ1-4; a weak D match, TRBD1 (5 bases). Trimming removed 4 bases from V and 10 bases from J, with 8 bases in between. This CDR3 contains 11 residues. Germline CDR1 is SGDLS and CDR2 is YYNGEE. The CDR3 DNA sequence: TGTGCCAGCAGCCGGGGGGGAAAACTGTTTTTT. Translation gives CASSRGGKLFF.

The chain combines TRBV7-9 with TRBJ2-5; TRBD2 might be the D (5 bases). Germline CDR1 is SEHNR and CDR2 is FQNEAQ (reference sequence). V was pared by 6 bases and J by 1 base, with 12 bases between. This CDR3 has 14 amino acids. For the CDR3, the DNA is TGTGCCAGCAGATCTACTAGGTCCCAAGAGACCCAGTACTTC. Protein: CASRSTRSQETQYF.

The V call is TRBV29-1, the J call TRBJ1-1, with D hard to call. Germline-derived CDR1 and CDR2 are SQVTM and ANQGSEA. This CDR3 spans 13 amino acids. V lost 8 bases to trimming and J lost 1 base, with 14 bases between them. The CDR3, as DNA: TGCAGCTTTAGCCTGTCGAGGAACACTGAAGCTTTCTTT. It specifies CSFSLSRNTEAFF.

This chain links TRBV19 with TRBJ1-5; D is possibly TRBD1 (6 bases). Per the germline V gene, CDR1 is LNHDA and CDR2 is SQIVND (reference sequence). This CDR3 is built from 14 residues. The V and J ends lost 6 bases and 6 bases respectively, with 15 bases between them. For the CDR3, the DNA is TGTGCCAGTAGGTGGGGGGGCGAGGGTCAGCCCCAGCATTTT. Amino acids: CASRWGGEGQPQHF.

This rearrangement joins TRBV4-3 to TRBJ1-3, with a weak D call TRBD1 (5 bases). Trimming stripped 5 bases from V and 2 bases from J, with 13 bases between. The CDR3 length is 15 residues. Per the germline V gene, CDR1 is LGHNA and CDR2 is YSLEER. The chain's CDR3 is CASSNRISPGNTIYF. The CDR3 DNA reads as TGCGCCAGCAGCAACAGGATTAGCCCTGGAAACACCATATATTTT.

The CDR3 nucleotides read TGTGCCAGCAGCGTTGATTTGGGACTAGCGGGAGATCGGGACTCTGGGGCCAACGTCCTGACTTTC. This codes for CASSVDLGLAGDRDSGANVLTF. V and J are TRBV9 and TRBJ2-6; TRBD2 matches 14 bases. Germline V gene data show CDR1 as SGDLS and CDR2 as YYNGEE. The CDR3 runs 22 residues. The trim removed 2 bases at V and 0 bases at J, leaving 13 bases unmatched. Together with reference TRBV9 and TRBJ2-6, the CDR3 gives the full variable domain: DSGVTQTPKHLITATGQRVTLRCSPRSGDLSVYWYQQSLDQGLQFLIQYYNGEERAKGNILERFSAQQFPDLHSELNLSSLELGDSALYFCASSVDLGLAGDRDSGANVLTFGAGSRLTVL.

V and J are TRBV19 and TRBJ1-1; D is perhaps TRBD1 (6 bases). The germline V gene has CDR1 LNHDA and CDR2 SQIVND (reference sequence). CDR3 size: 13 residues. V shed 4 bases and J shed 6 bases, with 12 bases lying between them. The CDR3 DNA sequence: TGTGCCAGTAGTACTCAGGGGAGAGCTGAAGCTTTCTTT. This sequence encodes CASSTQGRAEAFF.

CDR3 nucleotides: TGTGCCAGCAGCCAAGTTTCGGGGGACCCTTTTGACACCTTC. As protein: CASSQVSGDPFDTF. The chain uses TRBV4-2 and TRBJ1-2; D is possibly TRBD1 (5 bases). The CDR3 extends over 14 amino acids. V was pared by 1 base and J by 12 bases, with 18 bases between. CDR1 and CDR2 (germline): LGHNA, YNFKEQ.

This sequence joins TRBV29-1 and TRBJ2-3; D unclear. Germline V gene data show CDR1 as SQVTM and CDR2 as ANQGSEA. Between the trimmed V and J ends, which lost 7 bases and 2 bases, there was a span of 7 bases. The CDR3 extends over 11 amino acids. The chain's CDR3 is CSGAFTDTQYF. The DNA of the CDR3 is TGCAGCGGAGCTTTCACAGATACGCAGTATTTT.

The chain uses TRBV6-6 and TRBJ1-1; a possible D gene is TRBD1 (6 bases). The CDR3 covers 14 residues. CDR1 is MNHNY, CDR2 SVGAGI, per germline (reference sequence). Deletions cut 4 bases from V and 8 bases from J, with 17 bases between. The CDR3 region is CASSFTVGGGEAFF. Here the CDR3 DNA reads TGTGCCAGCAGTTTCACAGTAGGTGGGGGCGAAGCTTTCTTT.

The rearrangement uses TRBV5-1 and TRBJ2-5, with D possibly being TRBD1 (6 bases). Deletions cut 3 bases from V and 5 bases from J, with 14 bases between. Germline lookup yields CDR1 SGHRS and CDR2 YFSETQ. CDR3 length: 14 residues. CDR3 coding DNA: TGCGCCAGCAGCTCCTCCGGGACAACGGAGACCCAGTACTTC. This gives the protein CASSSSGTTETQYF.

The V and J genes are TRBV7-2 and TRBJ2-2; TRBD1 is a possible D gene (6 bases). The CDR3 extends over 15 amino acids. The V gene lost 0 bases and the J gene lost 5 bases, with 10 bases spanning the gap. In germline, CDR1 is SGHTA, CDR2 FQGNSA. DNA for the CDR3: TGTGCCAGCAGCTTAGCTGTACAGGGTACCGGGGAGCTGTTTTTT. Its translation is CASSLAVQGTGELFF.

Comments on this clone: One end of the junction is discordant with germline, which a read error may explain. The V gene is TRBV7-7, the J gene TRBJ2-7, with a tentative D call TRBD1 (6 bases). Germline V gene sequence: CDR1 SSHAT, CDR2 FNYEAQ (reference sequence). The CDR3 has 14 amino acids. The CDR3 protein is CASSLAEGGYKQYF. The CDR3 coding sequence is TGTGCTAGCAGCTTAGCCGAAGGGGGTTATAAGCAGTACTTC.

This chain joins TRBV2 and TRBJ2-7; 9 bases map to TRBD1. This CDR3 comprises 16 residues. Germline CDR1 SNHLY, CDR2 FYNNEI. Losses at the gene ends were 4 bases for V and 3 bases for J; bases not matched to a gene: 10. In DNA form, the CDR3 reads TGTGCCAGCAGTGTGGGTCCGGGACAGGGAAACTACGAGCAGTACTTC. Its translation: CASSVGPGQGNYEQYF.

V usage is TRBV7-2 and J usage is TRBJ2-1, with TRBD2 identical over 8 bases. V was clipped by 5 bases and J by 7 bases; unmatched bases: 10. The length of the CDR3 is 15 residues. Germline V CDR1 and CDR2: SGHTA, FQGNSA. CDR3 in DNA: TGTGCCAGCAGCCTCCGGGAGGGTCAGAGGAATGAGCAGTTCTTC. It codes for CASSLREGQRNEQFF.

The chain is built from TRBV4-2 and TRBJ2-1; TRBD2 aligns across 8 bases. CDR3 length equals 15 residues. V lost 4 bases, J lost 1 base, and 3 bases stayed unmatched. Looked up from germline, CDR1 is LGHNA and CDR2 is YNFKEQ. CDR3 DNA: TGTGCCAGCAGCCCCGAGCGGGGGTCCTACAATGAGCAGTTCTTC. Its translation: CASSPERGSYNEQFF.

This chain joins TRBV5-6 and TRBJ2-7; 9 bases fit TRBD1. Germline V lookup: CDR1 SGHDT, CDR2 YYEEEE. V lost 5 bases to trimming and J lost 4 bases; unmatched junction nucleotides: 7. The CDR3 is made up of 14 amino acids. This CDR3 reads CASRTQGALYEQYF. The CDR3 nucleotides are TGTGCCAGCAGAACACAGGGGGCACTATACGAGCAGTACTTC.